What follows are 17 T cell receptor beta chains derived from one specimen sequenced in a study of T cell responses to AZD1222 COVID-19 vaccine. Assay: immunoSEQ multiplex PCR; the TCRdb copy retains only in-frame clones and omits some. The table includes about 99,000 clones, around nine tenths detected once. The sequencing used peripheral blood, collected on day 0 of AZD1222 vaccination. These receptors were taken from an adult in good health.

The CDR3 sequence: CASRVDGNTGELFF. Here the CDR3 DNA reads TGTGCCAGTAGGGTGGACGGAAACACCGGGGAGCTGTTTTTT. The V gene is TRBV19, the J gene TRBJ2-2; D is ambiguous. The CDR3 spans 14 residues. Germline V gene sequence: CDR1 LNHDA, CDR2 SQIVND (reference sequence). Trimming cost V 6 bases and J 2 bases, with 10 bases left between them.

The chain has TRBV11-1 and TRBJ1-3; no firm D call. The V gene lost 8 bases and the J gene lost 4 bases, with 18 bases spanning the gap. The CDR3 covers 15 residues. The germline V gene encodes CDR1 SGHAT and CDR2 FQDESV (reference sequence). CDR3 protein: CASGRSGLLGNTIYF. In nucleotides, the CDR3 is TGTGCCAGCGGACGGTCTGGACTTCTCGGAAACACCATATATTTT.

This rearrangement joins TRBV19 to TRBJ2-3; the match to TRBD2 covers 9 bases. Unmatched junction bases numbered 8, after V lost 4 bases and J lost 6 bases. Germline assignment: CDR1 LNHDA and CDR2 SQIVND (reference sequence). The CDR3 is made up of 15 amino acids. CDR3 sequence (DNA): TGTGCCAGTAGTAATTTAGCGGGAGTTACCGATACGCAGTATTTT. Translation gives CASSNLAGVTDTQYF. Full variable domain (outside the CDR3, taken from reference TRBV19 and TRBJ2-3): DGGITQSPKYLFRKEGQNVTLSCEQNLNHDAMYWYRQDPGQGLRLIYYSQIVNDFQKGDIAEGYSVSREKKESFPLTVTSAQKNPTAFYLCASSNLAGVTDTQYFGPGTRLTVL.

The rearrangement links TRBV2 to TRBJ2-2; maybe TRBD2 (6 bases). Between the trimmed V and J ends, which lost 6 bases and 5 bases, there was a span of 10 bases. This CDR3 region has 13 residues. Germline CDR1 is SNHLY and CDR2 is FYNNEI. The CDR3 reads CASRPGETGELFF. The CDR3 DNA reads TGTGCCAGCAGGCCGGGAGAAACCGGGGAGCTGTTTTTT.

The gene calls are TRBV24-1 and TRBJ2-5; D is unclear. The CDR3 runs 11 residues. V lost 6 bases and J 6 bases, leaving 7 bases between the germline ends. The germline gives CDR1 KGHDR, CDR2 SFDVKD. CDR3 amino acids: CATSTGKTQYF. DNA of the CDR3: TGTGCCACCAGTACCGGAAAGACCCAGTACTTC.

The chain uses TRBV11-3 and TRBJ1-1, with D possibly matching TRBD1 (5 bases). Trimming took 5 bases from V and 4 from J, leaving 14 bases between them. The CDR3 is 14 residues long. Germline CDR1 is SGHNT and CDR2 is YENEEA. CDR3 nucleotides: TGTGCCAGCAGCCTGACTGGGGCAGGCACTGAAGCTTTCTTT. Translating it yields CASSLTGAGTEAFF. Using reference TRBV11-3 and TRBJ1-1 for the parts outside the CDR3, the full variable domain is EAGVVQSPRYKIIEKKQPVAFWCNPISGHNTLYWYLQNLGQGPELLIRYENEEAVDDSQLPKDRFSAERLKGVDSTLKIQPAELGDSAVYLCASSLTGAGTEAFFGQGTRLTVV.

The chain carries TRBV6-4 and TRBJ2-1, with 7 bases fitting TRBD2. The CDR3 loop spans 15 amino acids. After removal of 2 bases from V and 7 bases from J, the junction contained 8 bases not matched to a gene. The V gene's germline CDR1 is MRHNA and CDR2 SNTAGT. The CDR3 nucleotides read TGTGCCAGCAGTGACGGAGGCGGGAGTACGAATGAGCAGTTCTTC. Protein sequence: CASSDGGGSTNEQFF.

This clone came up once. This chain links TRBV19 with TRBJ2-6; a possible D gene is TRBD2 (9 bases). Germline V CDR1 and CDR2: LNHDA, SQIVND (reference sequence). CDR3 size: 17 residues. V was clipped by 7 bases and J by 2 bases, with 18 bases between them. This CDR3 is CASTLAGTGPGANVLTF. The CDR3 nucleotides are TGTGCCAGTACCCTAGCGGGGACAGGCCCTGGGGCCAACGTCCTGACTTTC.

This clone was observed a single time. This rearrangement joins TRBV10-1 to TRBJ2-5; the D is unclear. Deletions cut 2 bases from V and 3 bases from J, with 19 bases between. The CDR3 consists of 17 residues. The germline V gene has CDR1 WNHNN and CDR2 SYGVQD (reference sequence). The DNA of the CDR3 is TGCGCCAGCAGTGAGGCCCATGGGTGCGGTTCTAAAGAGACCCAGTACTTC. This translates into CASSEAHGCGSKETQYF.

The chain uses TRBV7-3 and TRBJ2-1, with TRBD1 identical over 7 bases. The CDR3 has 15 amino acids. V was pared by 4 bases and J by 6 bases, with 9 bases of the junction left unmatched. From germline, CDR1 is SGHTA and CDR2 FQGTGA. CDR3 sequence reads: CASSSRTGIINEQFF. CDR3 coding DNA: TGTGCCAGCAGCTCCCGGACAGGAATAATCAATGAGCAGTTCTTC.

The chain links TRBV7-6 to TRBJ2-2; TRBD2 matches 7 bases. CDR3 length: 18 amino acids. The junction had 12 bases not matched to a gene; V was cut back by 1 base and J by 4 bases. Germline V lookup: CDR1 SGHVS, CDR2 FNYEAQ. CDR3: CASSLVVPRELSTGELFF. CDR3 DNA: TGTGCCAGCAGCTTAGTAGTTCCGCGGGAGTTGAGCACCGGGGAGCTGTTTTTT. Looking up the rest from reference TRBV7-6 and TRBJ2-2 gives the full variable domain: GAGVSQSPRYKVTKRGQDVALRCDPISGHVSLYWYRQALGQGPEFLTYFNYEAQQDKSGLPNDRFSAERPEGSISTLTIQRTEQRDSAMYRCASSLVVPRELSTGELFFGEGSRLTVL.

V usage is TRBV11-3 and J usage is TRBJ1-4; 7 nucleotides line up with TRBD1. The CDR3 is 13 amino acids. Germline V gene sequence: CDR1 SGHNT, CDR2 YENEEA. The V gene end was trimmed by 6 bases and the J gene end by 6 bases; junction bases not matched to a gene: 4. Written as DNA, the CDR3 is TGTGCCAGCAGGGGCGGGACAGATGAAAAACTGTTTTTT. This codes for CASRGGTDEKLFF.

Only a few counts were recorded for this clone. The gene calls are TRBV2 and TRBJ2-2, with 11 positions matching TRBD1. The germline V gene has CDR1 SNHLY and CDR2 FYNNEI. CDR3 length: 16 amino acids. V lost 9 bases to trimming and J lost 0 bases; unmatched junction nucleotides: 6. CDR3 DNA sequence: TGTGCCAGGGACAGGGGGCCTCATTCGAACACCGGGGAGCTGTTTTTT. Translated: CARDRGPHSNTGELFF.

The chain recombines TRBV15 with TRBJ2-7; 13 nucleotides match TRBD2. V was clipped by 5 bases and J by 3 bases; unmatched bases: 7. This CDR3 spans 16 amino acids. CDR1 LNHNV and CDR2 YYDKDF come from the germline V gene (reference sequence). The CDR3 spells CATSGGLAGQIYEQYF. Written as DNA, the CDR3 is TGTGCCACCAGCGGGGGACTAGCGGGACAAATCTACGAGCAGTACTTC.

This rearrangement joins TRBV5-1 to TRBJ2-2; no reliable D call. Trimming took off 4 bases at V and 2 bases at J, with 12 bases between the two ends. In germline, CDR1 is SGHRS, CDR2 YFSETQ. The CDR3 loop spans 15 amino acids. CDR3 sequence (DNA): TGCGCCAGCAGCCAGTTCGGACCCAACACCGGGGAGCTGTTTTTT. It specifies CASSQFGPNTGELFF.

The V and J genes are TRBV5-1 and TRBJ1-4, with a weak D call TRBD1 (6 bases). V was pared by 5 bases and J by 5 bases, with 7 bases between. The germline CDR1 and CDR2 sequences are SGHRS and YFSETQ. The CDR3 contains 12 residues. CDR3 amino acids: CASRRGNEKLFF. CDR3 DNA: TGCGCCAGCAGGAGGGGGAATGAAAAACTGTTTTTT.

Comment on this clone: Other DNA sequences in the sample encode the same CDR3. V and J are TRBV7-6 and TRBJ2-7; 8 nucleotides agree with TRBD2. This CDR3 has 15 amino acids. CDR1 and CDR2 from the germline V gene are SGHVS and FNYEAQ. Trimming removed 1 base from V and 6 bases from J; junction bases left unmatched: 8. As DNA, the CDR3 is TGTGCCAGCAGCTTAGGGGGAGGACTAGCAGGCGAGCAGTACTTC. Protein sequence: CASSLGGGLAGEQYF.